A single sample is the source of the 10 T cell receptor beta chains below, sequenced in a study of brain T cells in children with intractable seizures. Data came from immunoSEQ multiplex PCR; TCRdb stores just in-frame clones and leaves some out. The repertoire holds 95,000 to 120,000 clones, with 90% to 95% as singletons. Source: peripheral blood, taken at surgery. The source is a boy under three years old with hemimegalencephaly and intractable seizures.

V is TRBV11-2 and J is TRBJ2-7; D remains ambiguous. This CDR3 spans 14 amino acids. The V end was cut by 0 bases, the J end by 3 bases, with 9 bases between. Germline CDR1 and CDR2: SGHAT and FQNNGV. CDR3 coding DNA: TGTGCCAGCAGCTTAGACGTCAGACTCTACGAGCAGTACTTC. This codes for CASSLDVRLYEQYF.

A single count supports this clone. This sequence joins TRBV28 and TRBJ2-7; 8 nucleotides line up with TRBD1. The CDR3 has 16 residues. CDR1 and CDR2 from the germline V gene are MDHEN and SYDVKM. J gave up 0 bases and V 5 bases, and 9 bases lay outside the gene matches. CDR3 sequence reads: CASSGYAGQASYEQYF. The CDR3 DNA sequence: TGTGCCAGCAGTGGATATGCGGGACAGGCCTCCTACGAGCAGTACTTC.

V usage is TRBV6-5 and J usage is TRBJ2-2; TRBD2 matches 8 bases. There are 16 residues in the CDR3. CDR1 and CDR2 from the germline V gene are MNHEY and SVGAGI. V trimming: 4 bases; J trimming: 1 base; junction bases outside the gene matches: 5. The CDR3 loop is CASSSLTSGNTGELFF. In nucleotides, the CDR3 is TGTGCCAGCAGTTCTCTCACTAGCGGGAACACCGGGGAGCTGTTTTTT.

The chain employs TRBV7-2 and TRBJ2-1; 11 bases agree with TRBD2. CDR3 length equals 15 residues. Trimming removed 1 base from V and 6 bases from J; junction bases left unmatched: 2. Germline V gives CDR1 SGHTA, CDR2 FQGNSA. The CDR3 sequence is CASSLGGLAVNEQFF. Here the CDR3 DNA reads TGTGCCAGCAGCTTAGGGGGACTAGCGGTCAATGAGCAGTTCTTC.

V gene TRBV27 combines with J gene TRBJ1-6, with 8 positions matching TRBD1. The CDR3 has 15 residues. Trimming removed 5 bases from V and 7 bases from J; junction bases left unmatched: 7. Germline CDR1 and CDR2: MNHEY and SMNVEV (reference sequence). As DNA, the CDR3 is TGTGCCAGCAGTCCAGGGACAGGAGGGAATTCACCCCTCCACTTT. It is translated as CASSPGTGGNSPLHF.

A note on this clone: The junction does not match germline at one end; this may be a read error. The rearrangement joins TRBV5-6 to TRBJ2-3, with 8 bases that match TRBD2. This CDR3 is 13 amino acids long. Germline-derived CDR1 and CDR2 are SGHDT and YYEEEE. CDR3 bases: TGTGTCAGCGGGGGCCCAGGCACAGATACGCAGTATTTT. Translating it yields CVSGGPGTDTQYF. The full variable domain, with the rest looked up from reference TRBV5-6 and TRBJ2-3, is DAGVTQSPTHLIKTRGQQVTLRCSPKSGHDTVSWYQQALGQGPQFIFQYYEEEERQRGNFPDRFSGHQFPNYSSELNVNALLLGDSALYLCVSGGPGTDTQYFGPGTRLTVL.

This chain connects TRBV29-1 to TRBJ1-2, with D possibly matching TRBD1 (5 bases). Germline CDR1 is SQVTM and CDR2 is ANQGSEA. The CDR3 length is 11 residues. V was trimmed by 4 bases and J by 5 bases, leaving 8 bases between them. The CDR3 region is CSVGGSYGYTF. The CDR3 nucleotides read TGCAGCGTTGGGGGGAGTTATGGCTACACCTTC.

This chain uses TRBV29-1 with TRBJ2-7; 8 nucleotides agree with TRBD2. V lost 7 bases, J lost 4 bases, and 12 bases stayed unmatched. This CDR3 comprises 14 residues. CDR1 is SQVTM and CDR2 is ANQGSEA in the germline V gene. CDR3 nucleotide sequence: TGCAGCGCACGAACTAGCGGATCAAGTTACGAGCAGTACTTC. Translated, it gives CSARTSGSSYEQYF.

The chain joins TRBV5-5 to TRBJ2-7, with D tentatively TRBD2 (6 bases). Trimming removed 2 bases from V and 3 bases from J, with 15 bases in between. There are 15 residues in the CDR3. Germline lookup yields CDR1 SGHKS and CDR2 YYEKEE (reference sequence). The CDR3 is CASSFSASALYEQYF. CDR3 coding DNA: TGTGCCAGCAGCTTTTCGGCTAGCGCGCTCTACGAGCAGTACTTC.

The V gene is TRBV7-2, the J gene TRBJ1-6; 8 nucleotides match TRBD1. The CDR3 spans 16 residues. V gave up 4 bases and J gave up 0 bases; unmatched junction bases: 2. Germline-derived CDR1 and CDR2 are SGHTA and FQGNSA. The CDR3 protein is CASSSGTGSYNSPLHF. Here the CDR3 DNA reads TGTGCCAGCAGCTCTGGGACAGGCTCCTATAATTCACCCCTCCACTTT.